Described below is a single TCR beta chain sequence and its context. Germline assignment: CDR1 SNHLY and CDR2 FYNNEI. The CDR3 has 14 amino acids. V was pared by 9 bases and J by 0 bases, with 9 bases between. The data originate from a study of blood T cell repertoires in COVID-19. About the study: T cells, B-cell-depleted T cells, or PBMCs supplied cDNA or gDNA.

How the authors handled the data: Nucleated cell counts were estimated from reference gene primer amplification. The assay was immunoSEQ multiplex PCR, and TCRdb's table has in-frame clones only and misses some. The V and J calls and the clone size are those of that table, but D and trimming were determined from the DNA. Among under 400,000 clones, roughly 85% were seen once, and the ten largest hold roughly 4.2%. Participants were aged about 18 to 89 years from about two dozen US areas. Cohort allocation depended upon clinical history that participants reported. The receptor comes from a woman aged 40 to 50 with acute COVID-19. This chain uses TRBV2 with TRBJ2-6, with D perhaps TRBD2 (6 bases). Sequencing was performed on PBMCs or T cells enriched from blood (not recorded which). This CDR3 is CARGGGSGANVLTF. CDR3 DNA: TGTGCCAGGGGGGGAGGCTCTGGGGCCAACGTCCTGACTTTC.